These 21 T cell receptor beta chains originate from one sample sequenced in a study of CD8 T cells in ankylosing spondylitis. One entry per CDR3 protein, called by TCRdb with MiXCR from the 5' RACE reads. This sample carries some 270,000 distinct CDR3 sequences, 15% to 20% of them seen once, and the ten largest clones take under 40%. Sequences were obtained from blood, either unsorted or a sorted T cell fraction (not recorded which). All receptors derive from a male donor with ankylosing spondylitis or in good health (not recorded which).

This clonotype has more than one count but fewer than ten. This chain connects TRBV7-9 to TRBJ2-7; D perhaps matches TRBD2 (6 bases). Germline V gene lookup returns CDR1 SEHNR and CDR2 FQNEAQ (reference sequence). The CDR3 runs to 16 residues. Trimming took off 5 bases at V and 3 bases at J, with 20 bases between the two ends. CDR3 residues: CASSPVSRGRVYEQYF. DNA for the CDR3: TGTGCCAGCAGCCCAGTTAGCCGGGGGAGAGTCTACGAGCAGTACTTC.

This clonotype was recorded a few times. V gene TRBV5-6 combines with J gene TRBJ2-5; D not certain. This CDR3 region has 15 residues. With 4 bases removed from V and 5 bases from J, the gap between germline ends came to 18 bases. The germline gives CDR1 SGHDT, CDR2 YYEEEE. The CDR3 loop reads CASSTSSLTLETQYF. The CDR3 bases are TGTGCCAGCAGCACCAGTTCGTTGACACTGGAGACCCAGTACTTC.

The chain couples TRBV7-2 to TRBJ2-1, with 7 bases fitting TRBD2. Germline values: CDR1 SGHTA, CDR2 FQGNSA. V gave up 1 base and J gave up 2 bases; unmatched junction bases: 5. This CDR3 region has 16 residues. This chain's CDR3 is CASSLDASGAYNEQFF. In DNA, the CDR3 is TGTGCCAGCAGCTTAGATGCTAGCGGAGCCTACAATGAGCAGTTCTTC.

The CDR3 DNA sequence: TGTGCCAGCAGCGACAGGAACTACAATGAGCAGTTCTTC. It yields the protein CASSDRNYNEQFF. This chain connects TRBV9 to TRBJ2-1; D is perhaps TRBD1 (5 bases). This CDR3 spans 13 amino acids. Germline V gene data show CDR1 as SGDLS and CDR2 as YYNGEE. Trimming took 3 bases from V and 3 from J, leaving 7 bases between them.

This clonotype was counted a few times. The V and J genes are TRBV5-1 and TRBJ2-3, with D possibly matching TRBD2 (6 bases). Trimming removed 0 bases at V and 5 bases at J, with 13 bases between. Germline V gives CDR1 SGHRS, CDR2 YFSETQ. This CDR3 contains 15 residues. This CDR3 is CASSLAVRGGDTQYF. The DNA for the CDR3 is TGCGCCAGCAGCTTGGCGGTAAGGGGAGGAGATACGCAGTATTTT.

This clonotype was seen many times. The genes are TRBV24-1 and TRBJ2-2; TRBD1 matches at 10 bases. CDR3 length: 15 residues. With V trimmed by 9 bases and J by 4 bases, 7 bases remained unmatched. CDR1 KGHDR and CDR2 SFDVKD come from the germline V gene. CDR3 coding DNA: TGTGCCACCCAACTGGGACAGGGGCCCACCGGGGAGCTGTTTTTT. It specifies CATQLGQGPTGELFF.

This clonotype was detected only a few times. The V gene is TRBV4-1, the J gene TRBJ2-1, with TRBD1 matching over 11 bases. Germline assignment: CDR1 MGHRA and CDR2 YSYEKL. Losses at the gene ends were 0 bases for V and 8 bases for J; bases not matched to a gene: 9. This CDR3 comprises 17 residues. The CDR3 protein is CASSQDGGQGGRDEQFF. CDR3 nucleotides: TGCGCCAGCAGCCAAGATGGGGGACAGGGGGGGCGGGATGAGCAGTTCTTC.

Written as DNA, the CDR3 is TGTGCCAGCAGTTACGGTTGGGCGGGAGAGAACTACAATGAGCAGTTCTTC. As protein: CASSYGWAGENYNEQFF. The V and J genes are TRBV6-5 and TRBJ2-1; 7 bases fit TRBD2. Germline V gene lookup returns CDR1 MNHEY and CDR2 SVGAGI. J gave up 3 bases and V 2 bases, and 10 bases lay outside the gene matches. The CDR3 totals 17 residues.

The chain employs TRBV28 and TRBJ2-7; 10 bases match TRBD2. Germline V lookup: CDR1 MDHEN, CDR2 SYDVKM. The CDR3 has 16 amino acids. Germline trimming cut 3 bases from V and 6 bases from J; bases unmatched to any gene: 11. The DNA for the CDR3 is TGTGCCAGCAGTTTCCCAGAGCGGGGGGGAAGCTCCGAGCAGTACTTC. This codes for CASSFPERGGSSEQYF.

This clonotype was counted between two and nine times. This chain connects TRBV6-1 to TRBJ2-4, with 7 positions matching TRBD2. Unmatched junction bases numbered 10, after V lost 6 bases and J lost 2 bases. Germline V CDR1 and CDR2: MNHNS, SASEGT. This CDR3 comprises 16 residues. CDR3 bases: TGTGCCAGCAGCATCCATGGGGGGGTAACCAAAAACATTCAGTACTTC. This gives the protein CASSIHGGVTKNIQYF.

The sample holds a few counts of this clonotype. The V call is TRBV20-1, the J call TRBJ2-7, with 8 bases fitting TRBD2. CDR1 and CDR2 from the germline V gene are DFQATT and SNEGSKA (reference sequence). Germline trimming cut 5 bases from V and 4 bases from J; bases unmatched to any gene: 10. CDR3 length: 14 residues. CDR3 in DNA: TGCAGTGCTCCACTCATACGGGAGGGGTACGAGCAGTACTTC. It translates to CSAPLIREGYEQYF.

This clonotype was found many times. DNA of the CDR3: TGCGCCAGCAGCCAAGAGCACTACCGCAACTACAATGAGCAGTTCTTC. Encoded protein: CASSQEHYRNYNEQFF. The rearrangement links TRBV4-1 to TRBJ2-1; D remains ambiguous. V gave up 0 bases and J gave up 3 bases, with 12 bases separating them. Germline CDR1 is MGHRA and CDR2 is YSYEKL. The CDR3 length is 16 residues.

V usage is TRBV12-3 or TRBV12-4 and J usage is TRBJ2-7; 9 bases are a match to TRBD2. V lost 8 bases and J lost 3; bases outside the gene matches: 2. The CDR3 is 12 residues long. The DNA for the CDR3 is TGTGCCAGCGGACTAGCGAGCTACGAGCAGTACTTC. Residues: CASGLASYEQYF.

This clonotype was picked up many times. The genes are TRBV5-1 and TRBJ2-1, with TRBD2 as a possible D gene (6 bases). Germline CDR1 is SGHRS and CDR2 is YFSETQ. The ends were cut back, 2 bases at V and 0 bases at J, with 9 bases in the middle. The length of the CDR3 is 15 residues. The CDR3 DNA reads as TGCGCCAGCAGCTTAAGCGGGCCCTCCTACAATGAGCAGTTCTTC. Amino acid sequence: CASSLSGPSYNEQFF.

This clonotype occurred a few times. The V gene is TRBV27, the J gene TRBJ1-5, with D possibly TRBD1 on 5 matching bases. Trimming cost V 0 bases and J 4 bases, with 7 bases left between them. Germline CDR1 MNHEY, CDR2 SMNVEV (reference sequence). This CDR3 contains 14 residues. The CDR3 loop is CASSLSGENQPQHF. The CDR3 DNA is TGTGCCAGCAGTTTATCAGGGGAGAATCAGCCCCAGCATTTT.

This clonotype was recorded many times. This rearrangement joins TRBV6-4 to TRBJ2-3, with 7 positions matching TRBD2. The J segment lost 6 bases and the V segment lost 0 bases, leaving 3 bases of the junction unmatched. The CDR3 covers 14 residues. Germline V gene sequence: CDR1 MRHNA, CDR2 SNTAGT. This CDR3 reads CASSDSGEGDTQYF. CDR3 DNA: TGTGCCAGCAGTGACTCTGGGGAGGGGGATACGCAGTATTTT.

This clonotype was picked up a small number of times. The rearrangement uses TRBV6-2 or TRBV6-3 and TRBJ2-7, with TRBD1 identical over 7 bases. The J segment lost 0 bases and the V segment lost 0 bases, leaving 11 bases of the junction unmatched. The CDR3 runs 18 residues. CDR1 and CDR2 (germline): MNHEY, SVGEGT. This CDR3 is CASSYSIVGQATSYEQYF. Here the CDR3 DNA reads TGTGCCAGCAGTTACTCGATTGTAGGACAGGCTACCTCCTACGAGCAGTACTTC.

The rearrangement joins TRBV13 to TRBJ2-3; no clear D gene. Germline assignment: CDR1 PRHDT and CDR2 FYEKMQ (reference sequence). The CDR3 is 15 amino acids. Trimming removed 2 bases at V and 0 bases at J, with 9 bases between. CDR3 in amino acids: CASSLFPESTDTQYF. The CDR3 nucleotides are TGTGCCAGCAGCTTATTTCCCGAGAGCACAGATACGCAGTATTTT.

V is TRBV12-3 or TRBV12-4 and J is TRBJ2-6; weak D call: TRBD2 (6 bases). V dropped 4 bases and J dropped 0 bases, with 16 bases sitting between them. The CDR3 sequence is 18 residues long. CDR3 in amino acids: CASSSPGLTLSGANVLTF. CDR3 in DNA: TGTGCCAGCAGTTCCCCGGGACTGACGCTCTCTGGGGCCAACGTCCTGACTTTC.

This rearrangement joins TRBV29-1 to TRBJ2-1; no definite D call. CDR3 length: 14 amino acids. Deletions cut 4 bases from V and 6 bases from J, with 16 bases between. In germline, CDR1 is SQVTM, CDR2 ANQGSEA. In DNA, the CDR3 is TGCAGCGTTGTTTCTGTCCAGCCACTCAATGAGCAGTTCTTC. Amino acids: CSVVSVQPLNEQFF.

In this sample, this clonotype turned up a few times. V and J are TRBV20-1 and TRBJ2-5, with 14 bases fitting TRBD2. The length of the CDR3 is 17 residues. Germline lookup yields CDR1 DFQATT and CDR2 SNEGSKA (reference sequence). V gave up 0 bases and J gave up 4 bases; unmatched junction bases: 7. The CDR3 sequence: CSARDGGLAGVGETQYF. CDR3 sequence (DNA): TGCAGTGCTAGAGATGGGGGACTAGCGGGAGTAGGAGAGACCCAGTACTTC.